This T cell receptor beta chain stems from a study of blood T cell repertoires in COVID-19. Study-wide background: T cells, B-cell-depleted T cells, or PBMCs supplied cDNA or gDNA.

Original processing notes: Amplifying reference gene primers gave estimates of nucleated cell counts. Libraries were prepared by immunoSEQ multiplex PCR; TCRdb keeps only in-frame clonotypes and omits some of them. V and J calls plus clone size are reproduced from that table; the DNA served to infer D and trimming. This table holds about 52,000 clones, over 75% found once. Trimming stripped 0 bases from V and 2 bases from J, with 20 bases between. Germline CDR1 and CDR2: SGDLS and YYNGEE. This CDR3 contains 18 residues. The source is a man aged 70-80 years with active COVID-19. The chain links TRBV9 to TRBJ1-2; no clear D. Sequenced input: peripheral blood. The CDR3 nucleotides read TGTGCCAGCAGCGTAGAAGCGGGAGTTGATATATCCAACTATGGCTACACCTTC. Its protein is CASSVEAGVDISNYGYTF.